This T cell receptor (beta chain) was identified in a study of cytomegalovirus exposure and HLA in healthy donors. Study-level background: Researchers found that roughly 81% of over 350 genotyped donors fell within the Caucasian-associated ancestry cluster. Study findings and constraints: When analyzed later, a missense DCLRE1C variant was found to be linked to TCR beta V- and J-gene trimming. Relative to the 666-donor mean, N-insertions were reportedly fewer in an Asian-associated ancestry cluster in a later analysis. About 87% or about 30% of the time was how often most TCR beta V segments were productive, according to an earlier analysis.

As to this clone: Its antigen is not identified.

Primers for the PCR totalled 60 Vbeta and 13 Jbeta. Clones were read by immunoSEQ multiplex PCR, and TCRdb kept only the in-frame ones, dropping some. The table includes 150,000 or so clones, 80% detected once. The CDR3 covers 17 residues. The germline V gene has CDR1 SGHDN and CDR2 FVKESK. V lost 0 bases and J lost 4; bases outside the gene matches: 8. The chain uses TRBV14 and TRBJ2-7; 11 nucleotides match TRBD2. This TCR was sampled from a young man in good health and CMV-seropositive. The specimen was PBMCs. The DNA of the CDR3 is TGTGCCAGCAGCCAAGATTTGCTTGGGACTAGCGGTTACGAGCAGTACTTC. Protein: CASSQDLLGTSGYEQYF.